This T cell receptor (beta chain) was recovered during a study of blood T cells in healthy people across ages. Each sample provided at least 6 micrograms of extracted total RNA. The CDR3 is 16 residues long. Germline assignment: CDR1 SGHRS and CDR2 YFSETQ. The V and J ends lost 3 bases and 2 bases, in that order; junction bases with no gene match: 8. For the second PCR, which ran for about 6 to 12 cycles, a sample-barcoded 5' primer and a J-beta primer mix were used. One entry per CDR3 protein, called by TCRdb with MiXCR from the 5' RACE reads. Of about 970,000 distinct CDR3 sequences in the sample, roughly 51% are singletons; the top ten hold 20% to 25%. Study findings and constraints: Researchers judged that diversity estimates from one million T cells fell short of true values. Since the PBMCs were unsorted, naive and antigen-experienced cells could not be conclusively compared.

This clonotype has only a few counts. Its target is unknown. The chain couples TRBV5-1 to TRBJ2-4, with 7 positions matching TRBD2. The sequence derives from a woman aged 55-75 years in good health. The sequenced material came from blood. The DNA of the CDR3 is TGCGCCAGCAGCTGGGAGGGGTCTGGGTCCAAAAACATTCAGTACTTC. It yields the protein CASSWEGSGSKNIQYF.